These 21 T cell receptor beta chains were all obtained from the same sample, sequenced in a study of T cells in Graves' hyperthyroidism and ophthalmopathy. Amplified regions were TCR beta CDR3 sequences from RNA transcripts. First-round RT-PCR with HTBI primers amplified the TCR CDR3 region. MiXCR was run by TCRdb on the multiplex PCR reads, yielding one entry per CDR3 protein. Here the sample spans about 690,000 distinct CDR3 sequences, 15% to 20% being singletons. The sequenced sample was blood. The source of these receptors is a man aged 45 to 65 with Graves' hyperthyroidism.

The chain uses TRBV10-1 and TRBJ2-2; D is unclear. Germline assignment: CDR1 WNHNN and CDR2 SYGVQD (reference sequence). The CDR3 spans 14 residues. The V and J ends lost 3 bases and 3 bases respectively, with 8 bases between them. CDR3: CASSDFSDTGELFF. CDR3 nucleotide sequence: TGCGCCAGCAGTGATTTCTCGGACACCGGGGAGCTGTTTTTT.

This clonotype was counted at least ten times. The chain links TRBV6-1 to TRBJ2-5; 8 bases match TRBD2. The CDR3 loop spans 15 amino acids. Germline V gives CDR1 MNHNS, CDR2 SASEGT. Losses at the gene ends were 4 bases for V and 1 base for J; bases not matched to a gene: 5. In nucleotides, the CDR3 is TGTGCCAGCAGTGTTTCACTAGCGGTCCAAGAGACCCAGTACTTC. Amino acid sequence: CASSVSLAVQETQYF.

This clonotype was seen only once. The junction departs from the called germline gene at one end, perhaps through a read error. The chain joins TRBV5-1 to TRBJ2-7; D is possibly TRBD2 (6 bases). The germline gives CDR1 SGHRS, CDR2 YFSETQ. The CDR3 loop spans 13 amino acids. The CDR3 region has the DNA TGTGCCAGCAGCACGGGAGAGAAGCACGAGCAGTACTTC. This codes for CASSTGEKHEQYF.

The chain has TRBV4-3 and TRBJ2-7; TRBD1 agrees at 8 bases. V lost 0 bases, J lost 5 bases, and 6 bases stayed unmatched. Germline-derived CDR1 and CDR2 are LGHNA and YSLEER. CDR3 length: 15 residues. The CDR3 DNA reads as TGCGCCAGCAGCCAAGATCCAGGGGGCATCAACGAGCAGTACTTC. It is translated as CASSQDPGGINEQYF.

This clonotype has more than one count but fewer than ten. The chain links TRBV24-1 to TRBJ2-1; weak D call: TRBD2 (6 bases). The CDR3 covers 13 residues. CDR1 and CDR2 (germline): KGHDR, SFDVKD. V was cut by 7 bases and J by 7 bases, with 13 bases left in between. CDR3 DNA: TGTGCCACCAGGGGGGGAGTAGAAAATGAGCAGTTCTTC. This codes for CATRGGVENEQFF.

The sample holds many counts of this clonotype. The rearrangement links TRBV9 to TRBJ2-1, with 9 bases that match TRBD1. CDR3 length: 15 residues. J was trimmed by 1 base and V by 2 bases; bases with no gene match: 1. The germline CDR1 and CDR2 sequences are SGDLS and YYNGEE. This CDR3 reads CASSVGTGSYNEQFF. CDR3 DNA: TGTGCCAGCAGCGTTGGGACAGGGTCCTACAATGAGCAGTTCTTC.

This clonotype was counted between two and nine times. The rearrangement links TRBV12-3 or TRBV12-4 to TRBJ1-1; the D is unclear. The CDR3 has 12 amino acids. Trimming stripped 1 base from V and 7 bases from J, with 7 bases between. The CDR3 reads CASSLGRSEAFF. In DNA, the CDR3 is TGTGCCAGCAGTTTAGGGAGGAGTGAAGCTTTCTTT.

This clonotype has a count of ten or more. The CDR3 loop is CASSYSNLYEQYF. For the CDR3, the DNA is TGTGCCAGCAGCTATTCAAACCTCTACGAGCAGTACTTC. The chain combines TRBV28 with TRBJ2-7; D gene uncertain. The germline gives CDR1 MDHEN, CDR2 SYDVKM. V shed 6 bases and J shed 3 bases, with 12 bases lying between them. CDR3 size: 13 residues.

Turning to this clonotype: It is likely a read error, because the conserved phenylalanine at the end of the CDR3 is missing. The V call is TRBV27, the J call TRBJ1-1; D is unresolved. Trimming took 2 bases from V and 5 from J, leaving 9 bases between them. From germline, CDR1 is MNHEY and CDR2 SMNVEV (reference sequence). The CDR3 sequence is 13 residues long. Here the CDR3 reads CASSLGRDTEAFV. The CDR3 nucleotides are TGTGCCAGCAGTTTAGGGAGGGATACTGAAGCTTTCGTT.

This clonotype was observed at least ten times. The V and J genes are TRBV6-1 and TRBJ1-2, with 7 bases identical to TRBD1. The CDR3 runs 14 residues. Germline V lookup: CDR1 MNHNS, CDR2 SASEGT. The ends lost 5 bases at V and 4 bases at J; junction bases unmatched: 7. The CDR3 loop reads CASSPGTEVYGYTF. The CDR3 nucleotides are TGTGCCAGCAGTCCCGGGACAGAAGTCTATGGCTACACCTTC.

This clonotype has a count of ten or more. The J gene is TRBJ2-1, the V gene TRBV28; 8 positions agree with TRBD1. Germline V gives CDR1 MDHEN, CDR2 SYDVKM. J was trimmed by 7 bases and V by 3 bases; bases with no gene match: 8. The CDR3 contains 15 residues. The CDR3 coding sequence is TGTGCCAGCAGTTTGGGCAGGGGGCTTCTAAATGAGCAGTTCTTC. Residues: CASSLGRGLLNEQFF. The whole variable domain, filled in from reference TRBV28 and TRBJ2-1, reads DVKVTQSSRYLVKRTGEKVFLECVQDMDHENMFWYRQDPGLGLRLIYFSYDVKMKEKGDIPEGYSVSREKKERFSLILESASTNQTSMYLCASSLGRGLLNEQFFGPGTRLTVL.

This clonotype was detected only a few times. The chain recombines TRBV6-5 with TRBJ2-1; 7 bases line up with TRBD2. With V trimmed by 0 bases and J by 4 bases, 6 bases remained unmatched. This CDR3 is 16 amino acids long. CDR1 is MNHEY and CDR2 is SVGAGI in the germline V gene. For the CDR3, the DNA is TGTGCCAGCAGTTACTCGACCGCGGGAGATTACAATGAGCAGTTCTTC. It yields the protein CASSYSTAGDYNEQFF.

There are many counts of this clonotype. The chain recombines TRBV30 with TRBJ1-2; D is undetermined. The length of the CDR3 is 13 residues. Looked up from germline, CDR1 is GTSNPN and CDR2 is SVGIG (reference sequence). V lost 0 bases and J lost 8, with 13 bases in between. The CDR3 DNA follows: TGTGCCTGGAGTGTACTAGAGTATCAAGGCTACACCTTC. Its protein product is CAWSVLEYQGYTF.

This clonotype showed up many times. CDR3 in amino acids: CASSFQTSPSYEQYF. In DNA, the CDR3 is TGTGCCAGCAGCTTCCAGACTAGCCCGTCCTACGAGCAGTACTTC. The chain is built from TRBV7-2 and TRBJ2-7; TRBD2 agrees at 7 bases. The CDR3 spans 15 residues. After removal of 3 bases from V and 1 base from J, the junction contained 6 bases not matched to a gene. Germline assignment: CDR1 SGHTA and CDR2 FQGNSA. The full variable domain, with the rest looked up from reference TRBV7-2 and TRBJ2-7, is GAGVSQSPSNKVTEKGKDVELRCDPISGHTALYWYRQSLGQGLEFLIYFQGNSAPDKSGLPSDRFSAERTGGSVSTLTIQRTQQEDSAVYLCASSFQTSPSYEQYFGPGTRLTVT.

The rearrangement joins TRBV12-3 or TRBV12-4 to TRBJ2-3, with 8 bases aligning to TRBD1. The CDR3 length is 15 residues. Trimming took 6 bases from V and 7 from J; bases not matched to a gene: 12. CDR3 sequence: CASSLTGTGTNTQYF. CDR3 nucleotide sequence: TGTGCCAGCAGCTTGACCGGGACAGGAACAAATACGCAGTATTTT.

This clonotype has at least ten counts. The CDR3 DNA reads TGTGCCAGCACCAGGACTAGCGGGAAGGGAAATGAGCAGTTCTTC. Its protein is CASTRTSGKGNEQFF. This sequence joins TRBV28 and TRBJ2-1; 12 bases agree with TRBD2. The CDR3 is 15 residues long. Trimming removed 7 bases from V and 7 bases from J; junction bases left unmatched: 8. Per the germline V gene, CDR1 is MDHEN and CDR2 is SYDVKM. The whole variable domain, filled in from reference TRBV28 and TRBJ2-1, reads DVKVTQSSRYLVKRTGEKVFLECVQDMDHENMFWYRQDPGLGLRLIYFSYDVKMKEKGDIPEGYSVSREKKERFSLILESASTNQTSMYLCASTRTSGKGNEQFFGPGTRLTVL.

V gene TRBV6-1 combines with J gene TRBJ2-5; a weak D match, TRBD1 (6 bases). Germline V gene lookup returns CDR1 MNHNS and CDR2 SASEGT. Trimming pared 6 bases from V and 4 bases from J, leaving 15 bases between. CDR3 length: 14 residues. CDR3 DNA: TGTGCCAGCAGCTACCCCCTGGACAGAGAGACCCAGTACTTC. Its protein product is CASSYPLDRETQYF.

This clonotype appeared many times. This chain links TRBV2 with TRBJ2-7, with D perhaps TRBD1 (6 bases). Trimming removed 5 bases from V and 2 bases from J, with 16 bases in between. Germline loops: CDR1 SNHLY, CDR2 FYNNEI. The CDR3 length is 15 residues. The CDR3 loop reads CASSLTDRSTYEQYF. CDR3 bases: TGTGCCAGCAGTCTTACTGACAGGTCCACCTACGAGCAGTACTTC.

This clonotype was observed a handful of times. The chain uses TRBV19 and TRBJ1-4; no clear D gene. Germline V gene lookup returns CDR1 LNHDA and CDR2 SQIVND (reference sequence). CDR3 size: 13 residues. The V end was cut by 7 bases, the J end by 8 bases, with 14 bases between. CDR3: CASTPSLEEKLFF. Here the CDR3 DNA reads TGTGCCAGTACTCCCAGCTTGGAAGAAAAACTGTTTTTT.

This clonotype was counted many times. The rearrangement links TRBV2 to TRBJ2-7; possibly TRBD1 for D (6 bases). Germline CDR1 and CDR2: SNHLY and FYNNEI. Trimming removed 10 bases from V and 2 bases from J, with 12 bases in between. The CDR3 is 12 amino acids. The CDR3: CAIAGAPYEQYF. The CDR3 coding sequence is TGTGCCATAGCAGGGGCTCCCTACGAGCAGTACTTC.

Worth noting for this clonotype: A much larger clone is a single base away; this may be a read error. This chain links TRBV7-9 with TRBJ1-2; D ambiguous. This CDR3 is 11 amino acids long. Germline V gene lookup returns CDR1 SEHNR and CDR2 FQNEAQ (reference sequence). DNA for the CDR3: TGTTCCAGCAGTAATGCGGGAGGCTACACCTTC. Amino acid sequence: CSSSNAGGYTF.